The 12 T cell receptor beta chains below were found in one sample sequenced in a study of neoadjuvant nivolumab and ipilimumab in lung cancer. Profiled with immunoSEQ multiplex PCR; TCRdb holds only in-frame clones, not every one. The data contain more than 8,500 clones, more than 70% of them seen just once; the ten biggest clones take up approximately 7.5%. Sequencing used tumor tissue, obtained after neoadjuvant nivolumab, alone or with ipilimumab, at or shortly before surgery. These receptors originate from an adult with non-small cell lung cancer. Some clones in this sample may be carry-over from other donors' samples.

The V gene is TRBV11-2, the J gene TRBJ2-1, with 8 positions matching TRBD2. The germline CDR1 and CDR2 sequences are SGHAT and FQNNGV. J was trimmed by 9 bases and V by 5 bases; bases with no gene match: 6. CDR3 length equals 13 residues. CDR3 sequence: CASSQGLVFEQFF. The CDR3 nucleotides are TGTGCCAGCAGCCAGGGACTAGTTTTTGAGCAGTTCTTC.

This chain joins TRBV7-2 and TRBJ1-5; perhaps TRBD1 as D (5 bases). V shed 8 bases and J shed 4 bases, with 12 bases lying between them. Germline V CDR1 and CDR2: SGHTA, FQGNSA. The CDR3 totals 13 residues. Here the CDR3 reads CASSLGENQPQHF. The CDR3 DNA follows: TGTGCCAGCTCGTTGGGGGAAAATCAGCCCCAGCATTTT.

The chain recombines TRBV6-1 with TRBJ2-7; D remains unclear. Germline V gives CDR1 MNHNS, CDR2 SASEGT. V lost 6 bases, J lost 0 bases, and 3 bases lay in between. The CDR3 totals 11 residues. The CDR3 nucleotides are TGTGCCAGCAGGGACTCCTACGAGCAGTACTTC. This encodes CASRDSYEQYF.

The chain employs TRBV6-1 and TRBJ2-7; 9 nucleotides agree with TRBD1. Germline V gives CDR1 MNHNS, CDR2 SASEGT. Trimming took 5 bases from V and 2 from J; bases not matched to a gene: 7. The CDR3 covers 15 residues. CDR3 DNA: TGTGCCAGCAGTTTCCGGGACAGGGACCCCTACGAGCAGTACTTC. Protein: CASSFRDRDPYEQYF.

Written as DNA, the CDR3 is TGTGCCAGCAGTTCGGGGCCATTGGAGCAGTACTTC. It encodes CASSSGPLEQYF. The chain uses TRBV28 and TRBJ2-7; tentatively, D is TRBD1 or TRBD2 (5 bases each). CDR1 is MDHEN and CDR2 is SYDVKM in the germline V gene. The V gene lost 4 bases and the J gene lost 7 bases, with 11 bases spanning the gap. This CDR3 is built from 12 residues.

The rearrangement uses TRBV18 and TRBJ2-2, with a tentative D call TRBD1 (6 bases). V lost 2 bases and J 4 bases, leaving 8 bases between the germline ends. Germline assignment: CDR1 KGHSH and CDR2 LQKENI. The CDR3 loop spans 14 amino acids. The CDR3 sequence is CASSPGGGTGELFF. In nucleotides, the CDR3 is TGTGCCAGCTCACCAGGGGGCGGCACCGGGGAGCTGTTTTTT.

This clone was recorded once. V gene TRBV6-5 combines with J gene TRBJ1-1; TRBD1 aligns across 7 bases. Looked up from germline, CDR1 is MNHEY and CDR2 is SVGAGI. The trim removed 6 bases at V and 2 bases at J, leaving 6 bases unmatched. This CDR3 has 14 residues. The CDR3 loop reads CASRQYRGNTEAFF. CDR3 nucleotides: TGTGCCAGCAGACAATACAGGGGTAACACTGAAGCTTTCTTT.

The genes are TRBV5-4 and TRBJ2-7; the D gene is possibly TRBD1 (6 bases). Germline lookup yields CDR1 SGHNT and CDR2 YYREEE (reference sequence). CDR3 length equals 13 residues. Trimming cost V 3 bases and J 3 bases, with 10 bases left between them. CDR3 DNA sequence: TGTGCCAGCAGCTACAGGGATTACTACGAGCAGTACTTC. This codes for CASSYRDYYEQYF.

V and J are TRBV19 and TRBJ2-5; TRBD2 matches 10 bases. Germline trimming cut 3 bases from V and 5 bases from J; bases unmatched to any gene: 12. The CDR3 length is 17 residues. Germline-derived CDR1 and CDR2 are LNHDA and SQIVND (reference sequence). The chain's CDR3 is CASSMVGLAGGEETQYF. In nucleotides, the CDR3 is TGTGCCAGTAGTATGGTTGGTTTAGCGGGAGGAGAGGAGACCCAGTACTTC.

J is TRBJ2-1 and V is TRBV27; D remains unclear. V lost 2 bases to trimming and J lost 7 bases, with 3 bases between them. There are 11 residues in the CDR3. Looked up from germline, CDR1 is MNHEY and CDR2 is SMNVEV (reference sequence). The CDR3 loop is CASSLRNEQFF. The CDR3 bases are TGTGCCAGCAGTTTAAGGAATGAGCAGTTCTTC.

CDR3 DNA: TGTGCCAGCAGTTACGGGGGGAGCTACGAGCAGTACTTC. This codes for CASSYGGSYEQYF. The V and J genes are TRBV6-5 and TRBJ2-7; possible D gene TRBD2, 6 bases. Trimming took 2 bases from V and 3 from J, leaving 8 bases between them. The CDR3 consists of 13 residues. The V gene's germline CDR1 is MNHEY and CDR2 SVGAGI.

The V and J genes are TRBV5-4 and TRBJ2-2, with D perhaps being TRBD1 or TRBD2 (5 bases each). Per germline, CDR1 SGHNT and CDR2 YYREEE (reference sequence). The CDR3 is 15 residues long. With 0 bases removed from V and 0 bases from J, the gap between germline ends came to 6 bases. The CDR3 DNA reads as TGTGCCAGCAGCTTGGTGGGGGCGAACACCGGGGAGCTGTTTTTT. This sequence encodes CASSLVGANTGELFF. Together with reference TRBV5-4 and TRBJ2-2, the CDR3 gives the full variable domain: ETGVTQSPTHLIKTRGQQVTLRCSSQSGHNTVSWYQQALGQGPQFIFQYYREEENGRGNFPPRFSGLQFPNYSSELNVNALELDDSALYLCASSLVGANTGELFFGEGSRLTVL.